This TCR beta chain was recovered during a study of blood T cell repertoires in COVID-19. Study details: The samples span acute and convalescent COVID-19 from the United States, Italy and Spain.

The data were produced by immunoSEQ multiplex PCR, yet TCRdb's version contains in-frame clones alone and is incomplete. This table holds under 60,000 clones, 75% to 95% found once. This clone was picked up a small number of times. The CDR3 extends over 15 amino acids. From germline, CDR1 is LNHDA and CDR2 SQIVND (reference sequence). V lost 3 bases, J lost 2 bases, and 14 bases lay in between. The source is a man between 50 and 59 years old with active COVID-19. Sequenced material: peripheral blood. The chain carries TRBV19 and TRBJ2-7; tentative D call: TRBD1 (6 bases). The CDR3 bases are TGTGCCAGTAGTATCGTGGCAGGGGTGGCCTACGAGCAGTACTTC. Encoded protein: CASSIVAGVAYEQYF.